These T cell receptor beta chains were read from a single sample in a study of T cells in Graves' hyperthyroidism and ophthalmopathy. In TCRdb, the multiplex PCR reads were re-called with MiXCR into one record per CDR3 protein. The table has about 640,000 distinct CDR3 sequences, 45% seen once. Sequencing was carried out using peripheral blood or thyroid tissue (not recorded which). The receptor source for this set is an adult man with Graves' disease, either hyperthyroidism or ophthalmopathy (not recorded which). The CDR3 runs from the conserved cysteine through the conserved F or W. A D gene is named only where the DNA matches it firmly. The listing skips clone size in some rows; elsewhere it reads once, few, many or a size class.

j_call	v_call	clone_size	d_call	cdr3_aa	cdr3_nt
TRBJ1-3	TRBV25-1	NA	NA	CAISEPRDPGGNAIYF	TGTGCCATCAGTGAGCCCCGGGACCCCGGGGGAAACGCCATATATTTT
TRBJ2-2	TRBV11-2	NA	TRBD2	CASSLTGTSGFGELFF	TGTGCCAGCAGCCTAACCGGGACTAGCGGTTTCGGGGAGCTGTTTTTT
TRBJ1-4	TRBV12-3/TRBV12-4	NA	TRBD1	CASSFQGEVATNEKLFF	TGTGCCAGCAGTTTTCAGGGGGAAGTTGCAACTAATGAAAAACTGTTTTTT
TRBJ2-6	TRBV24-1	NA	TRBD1	CATSDAPGQGAIAEAF	TGTGCCACCAGTGATGCTCCGGGACAGGGGGCGATCGCTGAAGCTTTC
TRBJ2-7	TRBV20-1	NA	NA	CSGLLAPYEQYF	TGCAGTGGGTTACTAGCTCCCTACGAACAGTACTTC
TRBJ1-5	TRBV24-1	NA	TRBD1	CATSVGTGGHQPQHF	TGTGCCACCAGTGTTGGGACAGGGGGTCATCAGCCCCAGCATTTT
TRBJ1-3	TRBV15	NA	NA	CATSRDVVRAAHDTIYF	TGTGCCACCAGCAGAGATGTTGTGAGGGCGGCCCATGACACCATATATTTT
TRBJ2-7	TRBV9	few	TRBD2	CASSAGTSNLEQYF	TGTGCCAGCAGCGCCGGGACTAGCAATCTCGAGCAGTACTTC
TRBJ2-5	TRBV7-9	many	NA	CASSLEGPGPYF	TGTGCCAGCAGCTTAGAGGGCCCCGGTCCGTACTTC
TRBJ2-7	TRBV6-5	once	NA	CASSPSRAGSYEQYF	TGTGCCAGCTCACCGTCCAGGGCTGGCTCCTACGAGCAGTACTTC
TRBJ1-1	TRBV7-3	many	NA	CASSTDISNTEAFF	TGTGCCAGCAGCACGGACATATCGAACACTGAAGCTTTCTTT
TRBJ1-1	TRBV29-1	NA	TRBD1	CSSRRQGGLNTEAFF	TGCAGCAGTCGACGACAGGGAGGCCTGAACACTGAAGCTTTCTTT
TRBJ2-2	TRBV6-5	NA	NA	CASSYAQRGTGELFF	TGTGCCAGCAGTTACGCCCAGAGGGGCACCGGGGAGCTGTTTTTT
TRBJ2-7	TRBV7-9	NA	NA	CASSSWDTVKYEQYF	TGTGCCAGCAGCTCATGGGACACGGTTAAGTACGAGCAGTACTTC
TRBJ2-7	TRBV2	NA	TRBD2	CASSSGLAGGPGYEQYF	TGTGCCAGCAGTTCGGGACTAGCGGGGGGGCCTGGCTACGAGCAGTACTTC
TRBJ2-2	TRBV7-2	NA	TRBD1	CASSPGPAQGLTGELFF	TGTGCCAGCAGCCCAGGACCGGCACAGGGGTTGACCGGGGAGCTGTTTTTT
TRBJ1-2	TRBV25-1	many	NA	CASSEIYGYTF	TGCGCCAGCAGTGAGATTTATGGCTACACCTTC
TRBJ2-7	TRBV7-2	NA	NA	CASGPSVESYEQYF	TGTGCCAGCGGCCCCTCCGTGGAGTCCTACGAGCAGTACTTC
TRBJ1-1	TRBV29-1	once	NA	CSVEKGRDEAFF	TGCAGCGTTGAAAAAGGGCGTGATGAAGCTTTCTTT
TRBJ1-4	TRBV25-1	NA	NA	CASSEKLGGGAEKLFF	TGTGCCAGCAGTGAGAAGTTGGGAGGGGGGGCTGAAAAACTGTTTTTT
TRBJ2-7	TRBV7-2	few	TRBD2	CASSPRAGREQYF	TGTGCCAGCAGCCCCAGAGCGGGGCGGGAGCAGTACTTC
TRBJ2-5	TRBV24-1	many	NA	CATSDFGQNQETQYF	TGTGCCACCAGTGATTTTGGCCAGAACCAAGAGACCCAGTACTTC
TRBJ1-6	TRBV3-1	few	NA	CASSQESESLHF	TGTGCCAGCAGCCAAGAATCAGAGTCCCTCCACTTT
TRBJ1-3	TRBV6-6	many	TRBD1	CASSDDRVPGNTIYF	TGTGCCAGCAGTGACGACAGGGTGCCTGGAAACACCATATATTTT
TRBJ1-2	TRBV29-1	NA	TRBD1	CSAMDRDSYGYTF	TGCAGCGCTATGGACAGGGACTCCTATGGCTACACCTTC
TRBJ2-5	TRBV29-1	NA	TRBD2	CSVAGLAGQETQYF	TGCAGCGTCGCGGGACTAGCGGGACAAGAGACCCAGTACTTC
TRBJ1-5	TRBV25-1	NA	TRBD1	CASSLLDRGFQPQHF	TGTGCCAGCAGTCTACTGGACAGGGGGTTTCAGCCCCAGCATTTT
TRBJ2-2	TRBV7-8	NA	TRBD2	CASSSGLAGFTGELFF	TGTGCCAGCAGCTCGGGACTAGCGGGATTCACCGGGGAGCTGTTTTTT
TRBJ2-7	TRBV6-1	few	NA	CASSVVALGEQYF	TGTGCCAGCAGTGTAGTTGCTCTCGGCGAGCAGTACTTC
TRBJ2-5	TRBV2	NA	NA	CARTPGAQETQYF	TGTGCTAGGACCCCCGGGGCCCAAGAGACCCAGTACTTC
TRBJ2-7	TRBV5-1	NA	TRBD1	CVSSEQGLSFSEQYF	TGCGTCAGCAGCGAACAGGGGTTATCGTTCTCCGAGCAGTACTTC
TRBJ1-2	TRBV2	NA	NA	CASSASYRREEGYTF	TGTGCCAGCAGCGCGAGCTACCGCAGGGAGGAGGGCTACACCTTC
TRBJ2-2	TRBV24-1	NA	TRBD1	CATSGTTGWNGELFF	TGTGCCACCAGTGGAACGACAGGGTGGAACGGGGAGCTGTTTTTT
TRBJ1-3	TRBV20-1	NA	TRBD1	CSAEKTGSSGNTIYF	TGCAGTGCTGAAAAGACAGGGAGCTCTGGAAACACCATATATTTT
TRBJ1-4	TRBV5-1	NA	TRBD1	CASSLTGMTGFNEKLFF	TGCGCCAGCAGCTTGACGGGAATGACAGGGTTTAATGAAAAACTGTTTTTT
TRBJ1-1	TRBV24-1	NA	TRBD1	CATSGGTGVGAFF	TGTGCCACCAGTGGCGGGACAGGGGTAGGAGCTTTCTTT
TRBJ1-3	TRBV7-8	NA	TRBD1	CASSRDRGSGNTIYF	TGTGCCAGCAGCCGCGACAGGGGGTCTGGAAACACCATATATTTT
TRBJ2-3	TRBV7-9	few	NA	CASSAPTGDTQYF	TGTGCCAGCAGCGCCCCTACGGGAGATACGCAGTATTTT
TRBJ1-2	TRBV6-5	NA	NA	CASRSDSLAYGYTF	TGTGCCAGCAGAAGTGACTCCCTCGCCTATGGCTACACCTTC
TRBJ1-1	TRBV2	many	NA	CASSEASRIMNTEAFF	TGTGCCAGCAGTGAAGCGTCAAGGATAATGAACACTGAAGCTTTCTTT
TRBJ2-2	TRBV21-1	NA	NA	CASSTGGNTGELLF	TGTGCCAGCAGCACCGGCGGGAACACCGGGGAGCTGCTTTTT
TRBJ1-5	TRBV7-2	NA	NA	CASSRDGRDQPQHF	TGTGCCAGCAGCCGTGATGGCCGGGATCAGCCCCAGCATTTT
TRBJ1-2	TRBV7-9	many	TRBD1	CASSLGQGNYGYTF	TGTGCCAGCAGTCTCGGACAGGGGAACTATGGCTACACCTTC
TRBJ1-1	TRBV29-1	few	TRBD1	CSVSTGGGTEAFF	TGCAGCGTTTCTACAGGGGGCGGGACTGAAGCTTTCTTT
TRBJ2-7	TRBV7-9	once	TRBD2	CASSLILAGAPEQYF	TGTGCCAGCAGCTTGATCCTAGCGGGAGCCCCCGAGCAGTACTTC
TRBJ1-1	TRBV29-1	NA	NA	CSPGRSFNTEAFF	TGCAGCCCTGGACGGAGTTTCAACACTGAAGCTTTCTTT
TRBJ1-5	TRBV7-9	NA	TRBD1	CASSQRGTADQPQHF	TGTGCCAGCAGCCAACGGGGGACAGCCGATCAGCCCCAGCATTTT
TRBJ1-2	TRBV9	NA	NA	CASSVDGGSYGYTF	TGTGCCAGCAGCGTAGATGGGGGTAGCTATGGCTACACCTTC
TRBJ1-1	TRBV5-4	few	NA	CASSFGTGIEAFF	TGTGCCAGCAGCTTTGGCACCGGGATTGAAGCTTTCTTT
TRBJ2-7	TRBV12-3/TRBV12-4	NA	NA	CASSLSRGSYEQCF	TGTGCCAGCAGTTTAAGTCGGGGATCCTACGAGCAGTGCTTC
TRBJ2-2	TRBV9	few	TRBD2	CASSPSWERGVSGELFF	TGTGCCAGCAGCCCGAGCTGGGAGCGGGGGGTTAGCGGGGAGCTGTTTTTT
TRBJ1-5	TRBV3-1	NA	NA	CATSPQGMGQDAGSQPQHF	TGTGCCACCAGTCCCCAGGGTATGGGCCAAGACGCAGGGAGTCAGCCCCAGCATTTT
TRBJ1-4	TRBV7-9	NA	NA	CASSWQGTNEKLFF	TGTGCCAGCAGCTGGCAGGGAACTAATGAAAAACTGTTTTTT
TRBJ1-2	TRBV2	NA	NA	CATADRRAMALTF	TGTGCCACGGCCGACAGGAGGGCTATGGCTCTAACCTTC
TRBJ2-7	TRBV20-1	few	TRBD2	CSAERGGYYEQYF	TGCAGTGCCGAGCGGGGGGGCTACTACGAGCAGTACTTC